Below, 27 T cell receptor beta chains from the same sample are listed, as sequenced in a study of T cells in localized non-small cell lung cancer. TCRdb keeps only in-frame clones here, not all; method: immunoSEQ multiplex PCR. The data contain 25,000 to 35,000 clones, roughly 86% of them singletons. The source material was peripheral blood, sampled before any cancer treatment. The origin of the receptors is a male donor older than 55 with stage I lung adenocarcinoma.

V is TRBV18 and J is TRBJ2-5, with a possible D match to TRBD1 (6 bases). Germline-derived CDR1 and CDR2 are KGHSH and LQKENI. The CDR3 consists of 15 residues. V lost 3 bases to trimming and J lost 7 bases, with 18 bases between them. In DNA form, the CDR3 reads TGTGCCAGCTCACCGTTTGACAGGAAAAAAGGGACCCAGTACTTC. Protein: CASSPFDRKKGTQYF.

J is TRBJ2-2 and V is TRBV5-1; D is ambiguous. Germline CDR1 and CDR2: SGHRS and YFSETQ. Deletions cut 3 bases from V and 4 bases from J, with 10 bases between. The CDR3 has 14 amino acids. Here the CDR3 reads CASSSTTTTGELFF. DNA of the CDR3: TGCGCCAGCAGCTCGACAACCACCACCGGGGAGCTGTTTTTT.

The V call is TRBV11-2, the J call TRBJ2-4; D is perhaps TRBD1 (6 bases). The germline V and J ends were trimmed by 1 base and 6 bases, with 22 bases remaining between them. This CDR3 has 18 residues. Germline CDR1 reads SGHAT; CDR2 reads FQNNGV. The CDR3 sequence is CASSLGPLRDIDRNIQYF. In DNA, the CDR3 is TGTGCCAGCAGCTTAGGGCCACTACGGGACATTGATAGAAACATTCAGTACTTC.

The chain has TRBV7-2 and TRBJ1-3; 8 bases are a match to TRBD1. Trimming removed 5 bases from V and 3 bases from J; junction bases left unmatched: 3. The CDR3 loop spans 14 amino acids. Germline V gene data show CDR1 as SGHTA and CDR2 as FQGNSA. The CDR3 nucleotides read TGTGCCAGCAGCCTTGGACAGGGTGGAAACACCATATATTTT. Its translation is CASSLGQGGNTIYF.

V gene TRBV2 combines with J gene TRBJ1-5, with 9 positions matching TRBD1. The ends lost 6 bases at V and 4 bases at J; junction bases unmatched: 4. Germline V lookup: CDR1 SNHLY, CDR2 FYNNEI. This CDR3 spans 14 amino acids. DNA for the CDR3: TGTGCCAGCAGCCTACAGGGGGCGAATCAGCCCCAGCATTTT. Its translation: CASSLQGANQPQHF.

The V gene is TRBV28, the J gene TRBJ1-6; the match to TRBD1 covers 8 bases. V dropped 5 bases and J dropped 6; count of bases not matched to a gene: 9. Germline loops: CDR1 MDHEN, CDR2 SYDVKM. The CDR3 has 16 amino acids. The CDR3: CASSPTGEGANSPLHF. The CDR3 coding sequence is TGTGCCAGCAGTCCGACAGGGGAAGGGGCTAATTCACCCCTCCACTTT.

The rearrangement uses TRBV28 and TRBJ1-4; D remains ambiguous. Deletions cut 6 bases from V and 7 bases from J, with 15 bases between. This CDR3 has 14 amino acids. The germline gives CDR1 MDHEN, CDR2 SYDVKM. CDR3 protein: CASSPASIGEKLFF. Written as DNA, the CDR3 is TGTGCCAGCAGCCCCGCCTCTATTGGTGAAAAACTGTTTTTT.

The chain joins TRBV11-2 to TRBJ1-3, with 11 bases aligning to TRBD1. The V and J ends lost 4 bases and 0 bases, in that order; junction bases with no gene match: 8. In germline, CDR1 is SGHAT, CDR2 FQNNGV. The CDR3 spans 18 residues. CDR3 nucleotides: TGTGCCAGCAGCTCTACGATAGGACAGGGGGCCTCTGGAAACACCATATATTTT. It specifies CASSSTIGQGASGNTIYF.

In nucleotides, the CDR3 is TGTGCCAGCAGCTCGACAGGGTTTGAAGCTTTCTTT. Amino acids: CASSSTGFEAFF. The rearrangement links TRBV11-2 to TRBJ1-1; 7 bases are a match to TRBD1. With V trimmed by 4 bases and J by 7 bases, 3 bases remained unmatched. CDR1 and CDR2 from the germline V gene are SGHAT and FQNNGV. The CDR3 contains 12 residues.

CDR3 sequence (DNA): TGTGCCTGGAAAAGGGACTCCAGGAGGGCTTTCTTT. Translating gives CAWKRDSRRAFF. The chain is built from TRBV30 and TRBJ1-1, with a tentative D call TRBD1 (5 bases). Germline values: CDR1 GTSNPN, CDR2 SVGIG (reference sequence). The CDR3 loop spans 12 amino acids. The V gene lost 4 bases and the J gene lost 11 bases, with 17 bases spanning the gap.

This chain connects TRBV6-1 to TRBJ1-5, with 8 positions matching TRBD1. Losses at the gene ends were 9 bases for V and 4 bases for J; bases not matched to a gene: 11. CDR1 MNHNS and CDR2 SASEGT come from the germline V gene. CDR3 length: 15 residues. The CDR3, as DNA: TGTGCCAGTGCTCCGACAGGGGCATTGAATCAGCCCCAGCATTTT. Translated: CASAPTGALNQPQHF.

V and J are TRBV30 and TRBJ1-1; the match to TRBD1 covers 9 bases. Germline CDR1 GTSNPN, CDR2 SVGIG (reference sequence). V lost 1 base, J lost 1 base, and 4 bases stayed unmatched. The CDR3 has 15 residues. The CDR3 sequence is CAWSEPGQGNTEAFF. The CDR3 DNA reads TGTGCCTGGAGTGAGCCGGGACAGGGGAACACTGAAGCTTTCTTT. Together with reference TRBV30 and TRBJ1-1, the CDR3 gives the full variable domain: SQTIHQWPATLVQPVGSPLSLECTVEGTSNPNLYWYRQAAGRGLQLLFYSVGIGQISSEVPQNLSASRPQDRQFILSSKKLLLSDSGFYLCAWSEPGQGNTEAFFGQGTRLTVV.

This chain joins TRBV6-5 and TRBJ2-2, with 10 bases identical to TRBD2. CDR1 MNHEY and CDR2 SVGAGI come from the germline V gene. The CDR3 contains 16 residues. V trimming: 0 bases; J trimming: 3 bases; junction bases outside the gene matches: 1. CDR3 DNA: TGTGCCAGCAGTTACTCCGGGACTAGCGACACCGGGGAGCTGTTTTTT. Translation: CASSYSGTSDTGELFF.

The V and J genes are TRBV28 and TRBJ1-5; 9 positions agree with TRBD1. This CDR3 is built from 14 residues. Germline V gives CDR1 MDHEN, CDR2 SYDVKM. V shed 3 bases and J 9 bases; nucleotides not matched to a gene: 6. The DNA of the CDR3 is TGTGCCAGCAGTTTTACAGGGGGCCCACGGCCCCAGCATTTT. Its translation: CASSFTGGPRPQHF.

The chain recombines TRBV18 with TRBJ2-5, with 8 bases lining up with TRBD1. The end of the DNA fits TRBJ2-7 better, so the J call may be wrong. CDR1 and CDR2 from the germline V gene are KGHSH and LQKENI. The CDR3 has 15 amino acids. The CDR3 spells CASSPGTGLSYEQYF. CDR3 nucleotide sequence: TGTGCCAGCTCCCCCGGGACAGGCCTATCCTACGAGCAGTACTTC.

The V gene is TRBV11-2, the J gene TRBJ2-3, with 7 bases aligning to TRBD2. The CDR3 is made up of 14 amino acids. V shed 2 bases and J 2 bases; nucleotides not matched to a gene: 1. Germline-derived CDR1 and CDR2 are SGHAT and FQNNGV. The CDR3 DNA follows: TGTGCCAGCAGCTTACGGGGGGTCACAGATACGCAGTATTTT. Protein: CASSLRGVTDTQYF.

This rearrangement joins TRBV29-1 to TRBJ2-3; D uncertain. Trimming removed 8 bases at V and 1 base at J, with 16 bases between. This CDR3 comprises 14 residues. The germline V gene encodes CDR1 SQVTM and CDR2 ANQGSEA. The DNA for the CDR3 is TGCAGCTATCCAAGCCCTCTGGGCACAGATACGCAGTATTTT. The encoded protein is CSYPSPLGTDTQYF.

The chain joins TRBV30 to TRBJ2-3; TRBD2 matches at 13 bases. J gave up 2 bases and V 0 bases, and 5 bases lay outside the gene matches. The CDR3 totals 17 residues. CDR1 GTSNPN and CDR2 SVGIG come from the germline V gene (reference sequence). This chain's CDR3 is CAWSVGGLAGDTDTQYF. CDR3 DNA sequence: TGTGCCTGGAGTGTAGGTGGACTAGCGGGGGACACAGATACGCAGTATTTT.

The V gene is TRBV5-6, the J gene TRBJ2-2; 11 bases fit TRBD2. Germline CDR1 SGHDT, CDR2 YYEEEE. V dropped 2 bases and J dropped 4; count of bases not matched to a gene: 4. CDR3 size: 16 residues. In nucleotides, the CDR3 is TGTGCCAGCAGCTTATTAGCGGGGGGGACCACCGGGGAGCTGTTTTTT. Protein sequence: CASSLLAGGTTGELFF.

V is TRBV11-2 and J is TRBJ2-5; either TRBD1 or TRBD2 may supply D (5 bases each). The V gene lost 3 bases and the J gene lost 2 bases, with 10 bases spanning the gap. The germline V gene encodes CDR1 SGHAT and CDR2 FQNNGV. The CDR3 contains 14 residues. The CDR3 nucleotides read TGTGCCAGCAGCTTCCCGGGGACGCAAGAGACCCAGTACTTC. It specifies CASSFPGTQETQYF.

The J gene is TRBJ1-2, the V gene TRBV30; a weak D match, TRBD1 (6 bases). The CDR3 sequence is 11 residues long. CDR1 GTSNPN and CDR2 SVGIG come from the germline V gene (reference sequence). V dropped 3 bases and J dropped 8 bases, with 10 bases sitting between them. The CDR3 is CAWRKGEGYTF. The DNA of the CDR3 is TGTGCCTGGAGAAAGGGGGAGGGCTACACCTTC. The full variable domain, in which reference TRBV30 and TRBJ1-2 provide the parts outside the CDR3, is SQTIHQWPATLVQPVGSPLSLECTVEGTSNPNLYWYRQAAGRGLQLLFYSVGIGQISSEVPQNLSASRPQDRQFILSSKKLLLSDSGFYLCAWRKGEGYTFGSGTRLTVV.

The chain employs TRBV7-2 and TRBJ2-5; TRBD2 agrees at 7 bases. The CDR3 extends over 15 amino acids. V lost 3 bases, J lost 10 bases, and 14 bases stayed unmatched. Germline values: CDR1 SGHTA, CDR2 FQGNSA. The CDR3 bases are TGTGCCAGCAGCTTGGGCAGAGAGCCTCGGGGGGACCAGTACTTC. It codes for CASSLGREPRGDQYF.

This clone was seen just once. The V and J genes are TRBV21-1 and TRBJ1-3; TRBD1 reflects the table's D call only, with no check against the DNA. TRBV21-1 is classified as a pseudogene. The CDR3 extends over 18 amino acids. The CDR3 protein is CASSKAGTGVEFGNTIYF. Written as DNA, the CDR3 is TGTGCCAGCAGCAAAGCTGGGACAGGGGTTGAGTTCGGAAACACCATATATTTT.

The chain employs TRBV5-1 and TRBJ1-1; D remains unclear. The V end lost 0 bases, the J end lost 5 bases, and 11 bases lay between the germline ends. In germline, CDR1 is SGHRS, CDR2 YFSETQ. CDR3 length: 14 residues. The CDR3 DNA sequence: TGCGCCAGCAGCTTGGAACTGATGGGAACTGAAGCTTTCTTT. It yields the protein CASSLELMGTEAFF. The variable domain in full, completed from reference TRBV5-1 and TRBJ1-1, reads KAGVTQTPRYLIKTRGQQVTLSCSPISGHRSVSWYQQTPGQGLQFLFEYFSETQRNKGNFPGRFSGRQFSNSRSEMNVSTLELGDSALYLCASSLELMGTEAFFGQGTRLTVV.

The V gene is TRBV29-1, the J gene TRBJ2-1, with 11 bases lining up with TRBD2. The CDR3 runs to 15 residues. Losses at the gene ends were 6 bases for V and 3 bases for J; bases not matched to a gene: 7. CDR1 is SQVTM, CDR2 ANQGSEA, per germline. DNA of the CDR3: TGCAGCGTGGCCCCCCTAGCGGGGGGCTACAATGAGCAGTTCTTC. This encodes CSVAPLAGGYNEQFF.

The gene calls are TRBV7-2 and TRBJ1-1, with unresolved D. V gave up 5 bases and J gave up 0 bases, with 10 bases separating them. Germline loops: CDR1 SGHTA, CDR2 FQGNSA. The CDR3 loop spans 14 amino acids. CDR3 sequence reads: CASSRVGVNTEAFF. CDR3 DNA: TGTGCCAGCAGCAGGGTGGGAGTGAACACTGAAGCTTTCTTT. Variable domain in full (rest from reference TRBV7-2 and TRBJ1-1): GAGVSQSPSNKVTEKGKDVELRCDPISGHTALYWYRQSLGQGLEFLIYFQGNSAPDKSGLPSDRFSAERTGGSVSTLTIQRTQQEDSAVYLCASSRVGVNTEAFFGQGTRLTVV.

This chain joins TRBV14 and TRBJ2-2; D possibly corresponds to TRBD2 (6 bases). Germline CDR1 and CDR2: SGHDN and FVKESK. V gave up 4 bases and J gave up 4 bases, with 16 bases separating them. The CDR3 length is 16 residues. In nucleotides, the CDR3 is TGTGCCAGCAGCCGGACCGCGGGGCACCCCACCGGGGAGCTGTTTTTT. Its protein product is CASSRTAGHPTGELFF.